The 30 T cell receptor beta chains reported below all come from one sample, sequenced in a study of healthy donors' naive CD4 and CD8 T cells. TCR libraries were built from about 0.55 ug of total RNA by linear amplification. TCRdb reanalysed the reads using MiXCR and keeps one entry per CDR3 protein. The profile shows around 200,000 distinct CDR3 sequences, around three quarters of them singletons. Sequenced material: naive CD4+ and CD8+ T cells sorted from blood, pooled from several donors. All receptors come from a pool of human donors in good health; the sample pools cells from several healthy donors.

The chain combines TRBV6-2 or TRBV6-3 with TRBJ2-1; D remains unclear. V lost 0 bases to trimming and J lost 2 bases, with 14 bases between them. Germline values: CDR1 MNHEY, CDR2 SVGEGT. The CDR3 consists of 17 residues. The CDR3 protein is CASSYSMSTFAYNEQFF. The CDR3 DNA is TGTGCCAGCAGTTACTCGATGTCGACGTTCGCCTACAATGAGCAGTTCTTC.

The V gene is TRBV27, the J gene TRBJ1-1, with 8 positions matching TRBD1. This CDR3 is built from 16 residues. Germline trimming cut 4 bases from V and 1 base from J; bases unmatched to any gene: 8. Germline V CDR1 and CDR2: MNHEY, SMNVEV (reference sequence). DNA for the CDR3: TGTGCCAGCAGTTCCCGGACAGGGCTCACGAACACTGAAGCTTTCTTT. It is translated as CASSSRTGLTNTEAFF.

The chain carries TRBV4-3 and TRBJ2-3; no reliable D call. Germline CDR1 and CDR2: LGHNA and YSLEER. The CDR3 is 16 amino acids. Between the trimmed V and J ends, which lost 0 bases and 3 bases, there was a span of 13 bases. The CDR3 region has the DNA TGCGCCAGCAGCCAAGATCTAATCACGCCGACAGATACGCAGTATTTT. This gives the protein CASSQDLITPTDTQYF.

The V gene is TRBV29-1, the J gene TRBJ1-1, with a possible D match to TRBD1 (5 bases). V gave up 3 bases and J gave up 0 bases, with 11 bases separating them. The V gene's germline CDR1 is SQVTM and CDR2 ANQGSEA. The CDR3 length is 14 residues. The CDR3 DNA reads TGCAGCGTTGATGGGCTAGGGGTGAACACTGAAGCTTTCTTT. This codes for CSVDGLGVNTEAFF.

This sequence joins TRBV27 and TRBJ2-3; tentative D call: TRBD2 (5 bases). There are 14 residues in the CDR3. Germline CDR1 MNHEY, CDR2 SMNVEV (reference sequence). Trimming removed 3 bases at V and 6 bases at J, with 13 bases between. The CDR3 region has the DNA TGTGCCAGCAGTTTCACGGCCGGCGGGGATACGCAGTATTTT. Its protein product is CASSFTAGGDTQYF.

The chain employs TRBV27 and TRBJ2-1; 9 positions match TRBD2. Germline V lookup: CDR1 MNHEY, CDR2 SMNVEV (reference sequence). CDR3 length: 15 amino acids. Trimming at V came to 3 bases and at J to 8 bases, leaving 8 bases not matched to a gene. DNA for the CDR3: TGTGCCAGCAGTTTCGACAGTGGCGGGAGGGATGAGCAGTTCTTC. Translating it yields CASSFDSGGRDEQFF.

This chain's CDR3 is CASSLRTGGIYGYTF. In DNA form, the CDR3 reads TGTGCCAGTAGTCTACGGACAGGGGGGATCTATGGCTACACCTTC. The chain couples TRBV19 to TRBJ1-2; TRBD1 aligns across 10 bases. CDR1 is LNHDA, CDR2 SQIVND, per germline (reference sequence). The CDR3 contains 15 residues. The V gene end was trimmed by 5 bases and the J gene end by 4 bases; junction bases not matched to a gene: 7.

This chain connects TRBV29-1 to TRBJ2-1; D is possibly TRBD1 (5 bases). Germline V gene sequence: CDR1 SQVTM, CDR2 ANQGSEA. This CDR3 comprises 12 residues. Trimming left V 3 bases short and J 10 bases short, with 13 bases between. The CDR3 is CSVDRVRGEQFF. Here the CDR3 DNA reads TGCAGCGTTGACAGGGTACGAGGAGAGCAGTTCTTC.

This rearrangement joins TRBV29-1 to TRBJ1-2; no reliable D call. The V end lost 3 bases, the J end lost 6 bases, and 11 bases lay between the germline ends. The CDR3 spans 12 residues. CDR1 and CDR2 (germline): SQVTM, ANQGSEA. For the CDR3, the DNA is TGCAGCGTTGACAGTTTTGTCGATGGCTACACCTTC. It encodes CSVDSFVDGYTF.

This sequence joins TRBV5-4 and TRBJ2-5; D might be TRBD1 or TRBD2, each matching 5 bases. Germline V CDR1 and CDR2: SGHNT, YYREEE (reference sequence). Trimming pared 3 bases from V and 1 base from J, leaving 10 bases between. This CDR3 region has 14 residues. This CDR3 reads CASSYRDGQETQYF. The CDR3 coding sequence is TGTGCCAGCAGCTACCGGGACGGCCAAGAGACCCAGTACTTC.

The CDR3 reads CASSLTRGSGNEQFF. For the CDR3, the DNA is TGTGCCAGCAGCTTAACCAGGGGTTCTGGGAATGAGCAGTTCTTC. The chain couples TRBV7-6 to TRBJ2-1, with D possibly being TRBD1 (6 bases). Germline loops: CDR1 SGHVS, CDR2 FNYEAQ. V lost 2 bases, J lost 7 bases, and 15 bases lay in between. CDR3 size: 15 residues.

V is TRBV27 and J is TRBJ2-1, with 10 bases identical to TRBD2. The CDR3 is made up of 18 amino acids. CDR1 and CDR2 from the germline V gene are MNHEY and SMNVEV (reference sequence). Unmatched junction bases numbered 17, after V lost 5 bases and J lost 7 bases. DNA of the CDR3: TGTGCCAGCAGTCAGCCGTCGGCCTCAGCGGGGGGGCGAAATGAGCAGTTCTTC. Translation gives CASSQPSASAGGRNEQFF.

This clonotype was detected once. In DNA form, the CDR3 reads TGTGCCAGCAGTTCCCCCGAGTCCTACAATGAGCAGTTCTTC. Translation: CASSSPESYNEQFF. This chain connects TRBV6-2 or TRBV6-3 to TRBJ2-1; D not certain. V gave up 4 bases and J gave up 1 base, with 8 bases separating them. Germline loops: CDR1 MNHEY, CDR2 SVGEGT. The CDR3 is made up of 14 amino acids.

The CDR3 is CASSSRTGDMKNIQYF. CDR3 bases: TGTGCCAGCAGCTCCCGGACAGGCGACATGAAAAACATTCAGTACTTC. V is TRBV21-1 and J is TRBJ2-4; the table assigns TRBD1, which was not confirmed against the DNA. TRBV21-1 is annotated as a pseudogene. The CDR3 contains 16 residues.

The chain couples TRBV12-5 to TRBJ2-7, with D perhaps matching TRBD1 or TRBD2 (5 bases each). Germline V gene sequence: CDR1 LGHNT, CDR2 FRNRAP. This CDR3 spans 14 amino acids. The V end was cut by 4 bases, the J end by 5 bases, with 15 bases between. DNA for the CDR3: TGTGCTAGTGGTTCGCCGGGACGGACTGACGAGCAGTACTTC. Its protein product is CASGSPGRTDEQYF.

The chain employs TRBV19 and TRBJ2-7; 11 nucleotides align to TRBD2. CDR1 LNHDA and CDR2 SQIVND come from the germline V gene (reference sequence). The CDR3 covers 15 residues. Germline trimming cut 10 bases from V and 2 bases from J; bases unmatched to any gene: 10. The CDR3 spells CANSTGLAVTYEQYF. The CDR3 bases are TGTGCCAATAGCACGGGACTAGCGGTAACCTACGAGCAGTACTTC.

This clonotype occurred once. The rearrangement joins TRBV30 to TRBJ1-5; D remains ambiguous. Germline V gene data show CDR1 as GTSNPN and CDR2 as SVGIG (reference sequence). CDR3 length: 12 residues. V lost 2 bases and J 5 bases, leaving 7 bases between the germline ends. The CDR3 DNA follows: TGTGCCTGGAGTACAGAATATCAGCCCCAGCATTTT. This sequence encodes CAWSTEYQPQHF. Based on the CDR3 plus reference TRBV30 and TRBJ1-5, the full variable domain is SQTIHQWPATLVQPVGSPLSLECTVEGTSNPNLYWYRQAAGRGLQLLFYSVGIGQISSEVPQNLSASRPQDRQFILSSKKLLLSDSGFYLCAWSTEYQPQHFGDGTRLSIL.

The CDR3 loop is CASSLGRGRESTDTQYF. CDR3 coding DNA: TGTGCCAGCAGTTTAGGGCGGGGGCGGGAGAGCACAGATACGCAGTATTTT. The rearrangement joins TRBV27 to TRBJ2-3, with D tentatively TRBD2 (7 bases). From germline, CDR1 is MNHEY and CDR2 SMNVEV (reference sequence). CDR3 length equals 17 residues. The V end was cut by 2 bases, the J end by 0 bases, with 15 bases between.

The genes are TRBV5-1 and TRBJ1-3; TRBD1 is a possible D gene (5 bases). The V gene lost 4 bases and the J gene lost 0 bases, with 11 bases spanning the gap. Germline CDR1 is SGHRS and CDR2 is YFSETQ. The CDR3 is 15 amino acids. The CDR3 sequence is CASSLGDSSGNTIYF. CDR3 coding DNA: TGCGCCAGCAGCCTCGGGGACTCCTCTGGAAACACCATATATTTT.

V gene TRBV5-1 combines with J gene TRBJ2-1; D is uncertain. CDR1 and CDR2 (germline): SGHRS, YFSETQ. V shed 7 bases and J shed 0 bases, with 11 bases lying between them. The CDR3 sequence is 14 residues long. CDR3 region: CASHEDRSYNEQFF. CDR3 DNA: TGCGCCAGCCACGAGGACCGCTCCTACAATGAGCAGTTCTTC.

This clonotype has more than one count but fewer than ten. V gene TRBV6-5 combines with J gene TRBJ2-5, with TRBD1 identical over 7 bases. The CDR3 length is 17 residues. Germline values: CDR1 MNHEY, CDR2 SVGAGI. With 2 bases clipped from V and 0 bases from J, the junction kept 9 bases outside the gene matches. The CDR3 loop is CASSYLGTDTYQETQYF. CDR3 bases: TGTGCCAGCAGTTACCTTGGGACAGACACGTACCAAGAGACCCAGTACTTC.

The rearrangement joins TRBV3-1 to TRBJ2-5; perhaps TRBD2 as D (6 bases). Trimming pared 2 bases from V and 5 bases from J, leaving 24 bases between. Germline assignment: CDR1 LGHDT and CDR2 YNNKEL (reference sequence). The CDR3 totals 18 residues. DNA for the CDR3: TGTGCCAGCAGCCAATTCAAGTCGTTGCGGGATCTGGGTGAGACCCAGTACTTC. Residues: CASSQFKSLRDLGETQYF.

The chain links TRBV6-5 to TRBJ1-5, with D perhaps matching TRBD1 (6 bases). CDR3 size: 15 residues. The ends were cut back, 0 bases at V and 6 bases at J, with 12 bases in the middle. CDR1 MNHEY and CDR2 SVGAGI come from the germline V gene. In DNA, the CDR3 is TGTGCCAGCAGTTACTCTAGGGGGTTAGGTCAGCCCCAGCATTTT. This encodes CASSYSRGLGQPQHF.

V gene TRBV20-1 combines with J gene TRBJ2-1; D is ambiguous. Germline V CDR1 and CDR2: DFQATT, SNEGSKA (reference sequence). CDR3 length equals 15 residues. V dropped 3 bases and J dropped 0 bases, with 12 bases sitting between them. CDR3: CSASPGASSYNEQFF. CDR3 DNA: TGCAGTGCTAGTCCCGGCGCTAGCTCCTACAATGAGCAGTTCTTC.

CDR3 amino acids: CSAQASPTYEQYF. The CDR3, as DNA: TGCAGTGCCCAGGCTAGCCCCACCTACGAGCAGTACTTC. The genes are TRBV20-1 and TRBJ2-7; tentatively, D is TRBD2 (5 bases). The V gene lost 6 bases and the J gene lost 2 bases, with 14 bases spanning the gap. Germline CDR1 DFQATT, CDR2 SNEGSKA (reference sequence). The CDR3 loop spans 13 amino acids.

This chain joins TRBV6-2 or TRBV6-3 and TRBJ1-1, with D hard to call. Germline V lookup: CDR1 MNHEY, CDR2 SVGEGT. CDR3 size: 13 residues. V was clipped by 7 bases and J by 3 bases, with 12 bases between them. The CDR3 coding sequence is TGTGCCAGCAATCACGCCGAATACACTGAAGCTTTCTTT. Protein: CASNHAEYTEAFF.

The chain's CDR3 is CATNRGQAKDTDTQYF. Written as DNA, the CDR3 is TGTGCCACCAACCGAGGACAGGCAAAGGACACAGATACGCAGTATTTT. The chain recombines TRBV24-1 with TRBJ2-3; 7 bases agree with TRBD1. Germline CDR1 reads KGHDR; CDR2 reads SFDVKD. With 8 bases clipped from V and 2 bases from J, the junction kept 12 bases outside the gene matches. This CDR3 is built from 16 residues.

The genes are TRBV29-1 and TRBJ2-1, with D perhaps matching TRBD1 (6 bases). V gave up 4 bases and J gave up 8 bases, with 18 bases separating them. The CDR3 length is 14 residues. Germline lookup yields CDR1 SQVTM and CDR2 ANQGSEA. Here the CDR3 reads CSVVRTDRDDEQFF. CDR3 sequence (DNA): TGCAGCGTTGTTCGGACAGATCGTGATGATGAGCAGTTCTTC.

This clonotype was picked up one time. The V and J genes are TRBV29-1 and TRBJ2-5; no reliable D call. This CDR3 comprises 11 residues. The V end lost 7 bases, the J end lost 4 bases, and 10 bases lay between the germline ends. Germline V CDR1 and CDR2: SQVTM, ANQGSEA. The chain's CDR3 is CSALRSETQYF. The CDR3 DNA reads as TGCAGCGCCCTTCGATCAGAGACCCAGTACTTC.

This clonotype was detected a few times. The genes are TRBV27 and TRBJ1-6; D uncertain. The length of the CDR3 is 15 residues. Germline V gene lookup returns CDR1 MNHEY and CDR2 SMNVEV (reference sequence). Trimming took 5 bases from V and 3 from J, leaving 11 bases between them. The DNA of the CDR3 is TGTGCCAGCAGTGTCCCGGCCCGCTATAATTCACCCCTCCACTTT. Amino acids: CASSVPARYNSPLHF.